Shown below are 22 T cell receptor beta chains from a single sample sequenced in a study of cytomegalovirus exposure and HLA in healthy donors. A multiplex PCR was run with 60 Vbeta primers and 13 Jbeta primers. Using immunoSEQ multiplex PCR, the repertoire was profiled, and TCRdb retains in-frame clones only, with some absent. The profile shows roughly 200,000 clones, more than 80% of them singletons. Sequenced sample: PBMCs. These receptors were obtained from a boy aged 5-17 years in good health and CMV-seronegative.

The chain is built from TRBV9 and TRBJ2-1, with D maybe TRBD2 (7 bases). CDR3 length: 15 residues. Trimming removed 0 bases at V and 4 bases at J, with 11 bases between. Germline loops: CDR1 SGDLS, CDR2 YYNGEE. CDR3 amino acids: CASSVARGLYNEQFF. The DNA for the CDR3 is TGTGCCAGCAGCGTAGCGCGGGGGCTATACAATGAGCAGTTCTTC.

Comment on this clone: The same CDR3 can be traced to other DNA sequences in this sample. The chain uses TRBV29-1 and TRBJ1-1; 8 bases line up with TRBD1. CDR1 is SQVTM, CDR2 ANQGSEA, per germline. V shed 4 bases, J shed 5 bases, and the junction held 3 bases outside the gene matches. The CDR3 is made up of 12 amino acids. The CDR3 bases are TGCAGCGTTGCGAGACAGGGGACTGAAGCTTTCTTT. As protein: CSVARQGTEAFF.

This clone was seen once. The chain is built from TRBV6-1 and TRBJ1-5, with TRBD1 as a possible D gene (5 bases). The V and J ends lost 5 bases and 3 bases respectively, with 11 bases between them. The germline CDR1 and CDR2 sequences are MNHNS and SASEGT. The CDR3 spans 14 residues. The CDR3 sequence: CASSNGGNNQPQHF. DNA for the CDR3: TGTGCCAGCAGTAACGGGGGAAACAATCAGCCCCAGCATTTT.

A note on this clone: This sample includes further DNA sequences coding for the same CDR3. V usage is TRBV7-9 and J usage is TRBJ2-7; a possible D gene is TRBD1 (6 bases). This CDR3 is 12 amino acids long. Germline V gene data show CDR1 as SEHNR and CDR2 as FQNEAQ (reference sequence). Between the trimmed V and J ends, which lost 5 bases and 4 bases, there was a span of 9 bases. The CDR3 loop reads CASSLQGYEQYF. The CDR3 coding sequence is TGTGCCAGCAGCCTACAGGGTTACGAGCAGTACTTC.

The V gene is TRBV11-1, the J gene TRBJ2-2; 9 bases are a match to TRBD1. Germline lookup yields CDR1 SGHAT and CDR2 FQDESV (reference sequence). Trimming cost V 4 bases and J 5 bases; bases outside gene matches: 5. The CDR3 contains 15 residues. The CDR3 coding sequence is TGTGCCAGCAGCTCGCCGGACAGGGGAACCGGGGAGCTGTTTTTT. Its translation: CASSSPDRGTGELFF.

The V gene is TRBV5-1, the J gene TRBJ2-5, with 8 bases that match TRBD2. J gave up 4 bases and V 4 bases, and 12 bases lay outside the gene matches. The CDR3 totals 16 residues. CDR1 and CDR2 (germline): SGHRS, YFSETQ. CDR3 sequence reads: CASSQVPGGARETQYF. CDR3 nucleotides: TGCGCCAGCAGCCAGGTACCCGGGGGGGCCCGAGAGACCCAGTACTTC.

The chain couples TRBV2 to TRBJ2-3; TRBD2 might be the D (5 bases). This CDR3 contains 24 residues. The V gene lost 3 bases and the J gene lost 8 bases, with 45 bases spanning the gap. Germline-derived CDR1 and CDR2 are SNHLY and FYNNEI. CDR3: CASSDRRINARPEDVPPAGCTQYF. The CDR3 nucleotides read TGTGCCAGCAGTGATAGGCGAATAAACGCCCGCCCCGAAGACGTACCCCCCGCGGGTTGTACGCAGTATTTT. The full variable domain, its missing parts supplied by reference TRBV2 and TRBJ2-3, is EPEVTQTPSHQVTQMGQEVILRCVPISNHLYFYWYRQILGQKVEFLVSFYNNEISEKSEIFDDQFSVERPDGSNFTLKIRSTKLEDSAMYFCASSDRRINARPEDVPPAGCTQYFGPGTRLTVL.

The chain combines TRBV18 with TRBJ2-1, with 8 bases lining up with TRBD2. Per the germline V gene, CDR1 is KGHSH and CDR2 is LQKENI. The CDR3 loop spans 16 amino acids. V trimming: 7 bases; J trimming: 0 bases; junction bases outside the gene matches: 8. CDR3 amino acids: CASLTASGSSYNEQFF. The CDR3 nucleotides read TGTGCCAGCTTAACCGCGAGCGGGAGCTCCTACAATGAGCAGTTCTTC.

V usage is TRBV13 and J usage is TRBJ1-1; D is possibly TRBD1 (6 bases). The CDR3 is 17 amino acids. V was clipped by 3 bases and J by 5 bases, with 22 bases between them. Germline values: CDR1 PRHDT, CDR2 FYEKMQ (reference sequence). For the CDR3, the DNA is TGTGCCAGCAGCTTGACCCTTCGGACAGCGTTGAGAACTGAAGCTTTCTTT. Translating it yields CASSLTLRTALRTEAFF.

The V and J genes are TRBV7-6 and TRBJ1-1; 10 bases are shared with TRBD1. The CDR3 totals 17 residues. The germline CDR1 and CDR2 sequences are SGHVS and FNYEAQ. Trimming cost V 4 bases and J 1 base; bases outside gene matches: 9. CDR3 in DNA: TGTGCCAGCAGCTCGGGGGGACAGGGGATGCGGAACACTGAAGCTTTCTTT. It yields the protein CASSSGGQGMRNTEAFF. The full variable domain, rest sourced from reference TRBV7-6 and TRBJ1-1, is GAGVSQSPRYKVTKRGQDVALRCDPISGHVSLYWYRQALGQGPEFLTYFNYEAQQDKSGLPNDRFSAERPEGSISTLTIQRTEQRDSAMYRCASSSGGQGMRNTEAFFGQGTRLTVV.

This clone was recorded once. The CDR3 loop reads CASSDWTSGDPRYNEQFF. The CDR3 coding sequence is TGTGCCAGTAGTGACTGGACTAGCGGGGACCCAAGGTACAATGAGCAGTTCTTC. The V gene is TRBV19, the J gene TRBJ2-1, with TRBD2 identical over 12 bases. The CDR3 runs to 18 residues. Germline CDR1 reads LNHDA; CDR2 reads SQIVND (reference sequence). J lost 4 bases, V lost 5 bases, and 12 bases had no gene match.

The chain links TRBV5-1 to TRBJ1-4; D is ambiguous. The germline gives CDR1 SGHRS, CDR2 YFSETQ. The CDR3 loop spans 15 amino acids. V was clipped by 1 base and J by 0 bases, with 7 bases between them. The CDR3: CASSLNEPTNEKLFF. The CDR3 DNA sequence: TGCGCCAGCAGCTTGAATGAGCCAACTAATGAAAAACTGTTTTTT.

The V call is TRBV6-5, the J call TRBJ1-1; 9 bases agree with TRBD1. The V and J ends lost 7 bases and 0 bases, in that order; junction bases with no gene match: 6. The CDR3 runs to 15 residues. Germline loops: CDR1 MNHEY, CDR2 SVGAGI. CDR3 sequence: CASTGTGYLNTEAFF. The CDR3 nucleotides are TGTGCCAGCACGGGGACAGGGTACCTGAACACTGAAGCTTTCTTT.

The V and J genes are TRBV7-8 and TRBJ2-5; the match to TRBD2 covers 7 bases. The J call is doubtful: the DNA matches TRBJ2-7 better. From germline, CDR1 is SGHVS and CDR2 FQNEAQ. The CDR3 totals 14 residues. CDR3 protein: CASRSSGGSYEQYF. CDR3 DNA sequence: TGTGCCAGCAGGTCCTCTGGCGGGAGTTACGAGCAGTACTTC.

The chain carries TRBV11-2 and TRBJ1-1; tentative D call: TRBD1 (5 bases). Germline CDR1 SGHAT, CDR2 FQNNGV. This CDR3 has 13 residues. With 5 bases removed from V and 5 bases from J, the gap between germline ends came to 12 bases. DNA of the CDR3: TGTGCCAGCAGCCCTTTCCGGGGGACTGAAGCTTTCTTT. Translation: CASSPFRGTEAFF.

The CDR3 DNA is TGCGCCAGCAGCCAAGAATCAGGGGGCGTCCACTTT. Encoded protein: CASSQESGGVHF. V usage is TRBV4-1 and J usage is TRBJ1-6; 8 positions agree with TRBD1. The V gene's germline CDR1 is MGHRA and CDR2 YSYEKL. The CDR3 covers 12 residues. The V segment lost 0 bases and the J segment 17 bases; nucleotides outside the gene matches: 3.

The chain is built from TRBV9 and TRBJ1-2, with D possibly TRBD1 on 5 matching bases. The germline V gene has CDR1 SGDLS and CDR2 YYNGEE. The CDR3 length is 16 residues. V shed 0 bases and J shed 2 bases, with 14 bases lying between them. CDR3 nucleotide sequence: TGTGCCAGCAGCGTAGATGCCAGGGCTTCAAACTATGGCTACACCTTC. Encoded protein: CASSVDARASNYGYTF.

This clone was counted a few times. The chain links TRBV19 to TRBJ1-3; D possibly corresponds to TRBD1 (6 bases). The CDR3 length is 15 residues. Trimming shortened V by 4 bases and J by 0 bases, and 10 bases separated the two germline ends. Germline loops: CDR1 LNHDA, CDR2 SQIVND (reference sequence). In DNA form, the CDR3 reads TGTGCCAGTAGTAACAGGGTCCTCTCTGGAAACACCATATATTTT. This translates into CASSNRVLSGNTIYF.

The gene calls are TRBV4-2 and TRBJ1-1; TRBD1 matches at 9 bases. The germline V gene has CDR1 LGHNA and CDR2 YNFKEQ. The CDR3 contains 17 residues. Trimming at V came to 3 bases and at J to 4 bases, leaving 12 bases not matched to a gene. Here the CDR3 reads CASSQTPQGARSTEAFF. The CDR3 coding sequence is TGTGCCAGCAGCCAGACCCCACAGGGGGCGAGGAGCACTGAAGCTTTCTTT.

This clone has a single count. This chain links TRBV4-2 with TRBJ1-2; D is perhaps TRBD1 (6 bases). CDR1 LGHNA and CDR2 YNFKEQ come from the germline V gene. V was trimmed by 0 bases and J by 1 base, leaving 12 bases between them. The CDR3 runs to 16 residues. The CDR3 is CASSQDGGALNYGYTF. For the CDR3, the DNA is TGTGCCAGCAGCCAAGATGGGGGGGCCCTTAACTATGGCTACACCTTC.

This rearrangement joins TRBV5-1 to TRBJ2-2, with 9 bases aligning to TRBD2. The CDR3 extends over 19 amino acids. Germline V CDR1 and CDR2: SGHRS, YFSETQ. V lost 3 bases to trimming and J lost 0 bases; unmatched junction nucleotides: 12. CDR3 nucleotide sequence: TGCGCCAGCAGCTCAAGAGCGGGGGGCCCAACCACGAACACCGGGGAGCTGTTTTTT. Translating gives CASSSRAGGPTTNTGELFF.

The V call is TRBV5-4, the J call TRBJ2-1; D remains ambiguous. This CDR3 has 15 amino acids. Germline CDR1 and CDR2: SGHNT and YYREEE (reference sequence). Trimming removed 0 bases at V and 7 bases at J, with 14 bases between. The CDR3 reads CASSLGAVGGNEQFF. CDR3 DNA sequence: TGTGCCAGCAGCTTGGGGGCAGTGGGTGGGAATGAGCAGTTCTTC. Complete variable domain (other parts from reference TRBV5-4 and TRBJ2-1): ETGVTQSPTHLIKTRGQQVTLRCSSQSGHNTVSWYQQALGQGPQFIFQYYREEENGRGNFPPRFSGLQFPNYSSELNVNALELDDSALYLCASSLGAVGGNEQFFGPGTRLTVL.